The 10 T cell receptor beta chains below all came from one sample that was sequenced in a study of cytomegalovirus exposure and HLA in healthy donors. Vbeta (60) and Jbeta (13) primers were used in the PCR. The method was immunoSEQ multiplex PCR; TCRdb's version includes in-frame clones alone and lacks a portion of them. Seen here are under 200,000 clones, 68% observed once, and the top ten hold 2.5% to 3%. The sequenced sample consisted of PBMCs. These receptors were obtained from a woman aged 40-49 years in good health and CMV-seropositive.

The V gene is TRBV5-8, the J gene TRBJ1-2; D might be TRBD1 (6 bases). The V end was cut by 3 bases, the J end by 4 bases, with 16 bases between. Germline V gene data show CDR1 as SGHTS and CDR2 as YDEGEE. The CDR3 totals 15 residues. The CDR3 loop is CASSYYRDAGYGYTF. Here the CDR3 DNA reads TGTGCCAGCAGCTACTACAGGGATGCCGGCTATGGCTACACCTTC.

The chain has TRBV9 and TRBJ2-7; D possibly corresponds to TRBD2 (5 bases). V lost 4 bases and J lost 8, with 22 bases in between. The germline V gene encodes CDR1 SGDLS and CDR2 YYNGEE. This CDR3 contains 15 residues. CDR3 residues: CASSSEGGGLGKQYF. CDR3 in DNA: TGTGCCAGCAGCTCCGAAGGCGGAGGTCTCGGGAAGCAGTACTTC. The full variable domain, its missing parts supplied by reference TRBV9 and TRBJ2-7, is DSGVTQTPKHLITATGQRVTLRCSPRSGDLSVYWYQQSLDQGLQFLIQYYNGEERAKGNILERFSAQQFPDLHSELNLSSLELGDSALYFCASSSEGGGLGKQYFGPGTRLTVT.

This chain uses TRBV6-5 with TRBJ1-1, with a possible D match to TRBD1 (6 bases). Germline CDR1 reads MNHEY; CDR2 reads SVGAGI. The CDR3 has 12 amino acids. Trimming stripped 6 bases from V and 7 bases from J, with 12 bases between. The CDR3 is CASSRGGVEAFF. DNA for the CDR3: TGTGCCAGCAGCAGGGGTGGGGTTGAAGCTTTCTTT.

This rearrangement joins TRBV6-5 to TRBJ2-7; no definite D call. Germline V gene sequence: CDR1 MNHEY, CDR2 SVGAGI. V lost 3 bases to trimming and J lost 0 bases, with 15 bases between them. The CDR3 runs to 16 residues. In DNA, the CDR3 is TGTGCCAGCAGTTATTCCCCAGGTACGAGCTCCTACGAGCAGTACTTC. This translates into CASSYSPGTSSYEQYF.

The chain joins TRBV6-5 to TRBJ2-7, with TRBD2 matching 9 bases. The germline V gene has CDR1 MNHEY and CDR2 SVGAGI. The CDR3 contains 16 residues. Unmatched junction bases numbered 10, after V lost 4 bases and J lost 3 bases. DNA for the CDR3: TGTGCCAGCAGTTTCAAAACGGGACTAGCCATCTACGAGCAGTACTTC. It encodes CASSFKTGLAIYEQYF.

Remarks on this clone: A read error may account for a junction end that differs from germline. The chain carries TRBV5-1 and TRBJ1-2, with 10 bases fitting TRBD1. This CDR3 contains 15 residues. Germline V gives CDR1 SGHRS, CDR2 YFSETQ. The CDR3: CASSLQGQGIYGYPF. The CDR3 coding sequence is TGCGCCAGCAGCTTACAGGGACAGGGGATCTATGGCTACCCCTTC.

V is TRBV19 and J is TRBJ1-2, with a possible D match to TRBD1 (6 bases). Trimming took 5 bases from V and 7 from J, leaving 11 bases between them. The germline gives CDR1 LNHDA, CDR2 SQIVND (reference sequence). The CDR3 is made up of 12 amino acids. This chain's CDR3 is CASSEQGFGYTF. For the CDR3, the DNA is TGTGCCAGTAGTGAACAGGGTTTTGGCTACACCTTC.

This sequence joins TRBV7-3 and TRBJ1-1, with 10 nucleotides matching TRBD1. This CDR3 is 13 amino acids long. Trimming took 5 bases from V and 6 from J; bases not matched to a gene: 3. Germline V gene lookup returns CDR1 SGHTA and CDR2 FQGTGA. The CDR3 coding sequence is TGTGCCAGCAGCACGACAGGGGGCTCTGAAGCTTTCTTT. This codes for CASSTTGGSEAFF.

The J gene is TRBJ2-7, the V gene TRBV2; 8 positions agree with TRBD2. CDR3 length equals 17 residues. With V trimmed by 8 bases and J by 1 base, 16 bases remained unmatched. The V gene's germline CDR1 is SNHLY and CDR2 FYNNEI. The CDR3: CASGGVSLSGNSYEQYF. DNA for the CDR3: TGTGCCAGCGGTGGTGTATCTCTTAGCGGGAATTCCTACGAGCAGTACTTC.

This clone appeared a few times. The V gene is TRBV5-1, the J gene TRBJ2-1; 9 bases line up with TRBD1. There are 15 residues in the CDR3. Germline V gene sequence: CDR1 SGHRS, CDR2 YFSETQ. J was trimmed by 3 bases and V by 4 bases; bases with no gene match: 5. In DNA, the CDR3 is TGCGCCAGCAGCCAGGGACAGGGAAACTACAATGAGCAGTTCTTC. This encodes CASSQGQGNYNEQFF.